This TCR beta chain was identified during a study of OX40 agonist ivuxolimab in advanced cancers. About the study: Ivuxolimab was administered intravenously to patients at 0.01 to 10 mg/kg every 2 weeks. Of mixed ages from roughly 23 to 85 and averaging roughly 66 years, the group was 65% to 85% male. Previous treatment with anti-PD-1, anti-PD-L1 or anti-CTLA-4 therapy was allowed; more than 35% had received some. Broader study findings: It was also the case that some nonresponders had low normalized T-cell clonal expansion.

This CDR3 has 15 residues. The germline V gene encodes CDR1 SGHRS and CDR2 YFSETQ. V lost 0 bases and J lost 7; bases outside the gene matches: 3. Details on this clone: Its antigen remains unknown.

Repertoires were generated with immunoSEQ multiplex PCR, while TCRdb's copy carries only in-frame clones and drops some. The sample has around 40,000 clones, about 89% seen once. The rearrangement uses TRBV5-1 and TRBJ2-1, with TRBD1 matching 11 bases. Here the sequenced sample was CD4+ or CD8+ T cells sorted from blood, taken in a trial of the OX40 agonist ivuxolimab. The clonotype originates from an adult with an advanced solid tumor such as melanoma, head and neck, liver or kidney cancer. The CDR3 reads CASSLGTGGMNEQFF. CDR3 DNA sequence: TGCGCCAGCAGCTTGGGGACAGGGGGCATGAATGAGCAGTTCTTC.